The present T cell receptor beta chain was sequenced within a study of T-cell reconstitution after alpha-beta-depleted transplantation in children. Study findings and constraints: Newly produced T cells mostly accounted for T-cell counts and diversity one year post-transplant.

The CDR3 spans 13 residues. V was clipped by 2 bases and J by 5 bases, with 9 bases between them. Preparing the TCRbeta library involved the use of unique molecular identifiers. Each CDR3 protein is one row after TCRdb ran MiXCR on the PCR reads. The data contain 330,000 or so distinct CDR3 sequences, around 10% of them singletons. About this clonotype itself: No antigen is known for it.

This material consisted of PBMCs, taken before TCRalphabeta/CD19-depleted stem cell transplant. The rearrangement uses TRBV12-3 or TRBV12-4 and TRBJ2-5, with D hard to call. The clonotype was recovered from a boy in the first two years of life with acute myeloid leukemia, due to receive a stem cell transplant. CDR3 sequence: CASSLWVGETQYF. CDR3 in DNA: TGTGCCAGCAGTTTATGGGTGGGCGAGACCCAGTACTTC.